The 9 T cell receptor beta chains below all came from one sample that was sequenced in a study of Ad26.COV2.S vaccination and SARS-CoV-2 variants. Generated by immunoSEQ multiplex PCR, the TCRdb table keeps only in-frame clones and is missing some. The sample has 350,000 to 400,000 clones, 80% to 90% seen once; the top ten hold 3% to 4.5%. Sample treatment: 15 to 20 received Ad26.COV2.S at low or high dose, single or two shots; five or six received placebo; per-sample allocation not given. Sampling was performed 63 days after the first vaccine or placebo injection. This specimen consisted of peripheral blood, obtained in a trial of Ad26.COV2.S vaccine versus placebo. All receptors derive from a person aged 18-65 years who received the Ad26.COV2.S COVID-19 vaccine or a placebo.

This rearrangement joins TRBV6-5 to TRBJ1-1, with D possibly being TRBD1 (6 bases). The V gene's germline CDR1 is MNHEY and CDR2 SVGAGI. V lost 7 bases and J lost 3, with 15 bases in between. The CDR3 is 14 amino acids. The CDR3 nucleotides read TGTGCCAGCACCACGACCCGACAGGACACTGAAGCTTTCTTT. Translating gives CASTTTRQDTEAFF.

This clone has a single count. In DNA form, the CDR3 reads TGTGCCAGTAGAGGGACAGAGCGACCCTATGGCTACACCTTC. This codes for CASRGTERPYGYTF. The genes are TRBV19 and TRBJ1-2; 7 bases fit TRBD1. The ends lost 6 bases at V and 4 bases at J; junction bases unmatched: 8. The CDR3 consists of 14 residues. Germline loops: CDR1 LNHDA, CDR2 SQIVND (reference sequence).

This clone was seen only once. The CDR3 here is CASTADRGRNQPQHF. The CDR3 region has the DNA TGTGCCAGCACTGCGGACAGGGGTCGCAATCAGCCCCAGCATTTT. The rearrangement uses TRBV2 and TRBJ1-5, with 9 nucleotides matching TRBD1. The trim removed 7 bases at V and 2 bases at J, leaving 6 bases unmatched. The CDR3 has 15 residues. Germline CDR1 SNHLY, CDR2 FYNNEI.

This clone was seen a few times. V gene TRBV6-5 combines with J gene TRBJ1-3; no clear D gene. Trimming stripped 4 bases from V and 0 bases from J, with 13 bases between. This CDR3 spans 16 amino acids. Germline lookup yields CDR1 MNHEY and CDR2 SVGAGI. CDR3: CASSFPSRSSGNTIYF. CDR3 DNA: TGTGCCAGCAGTTTCCCGTCGAGGTCCTCTGGAAACACCATATATTTT.

V is TRBV2 and J is TRBJ2-5; D perhaps matches TRBD1 (6 bases). This CDR3 is 14 amino acids long. V dropped 1 base and J dropped 5 bases, with 11 bases sitting between them. Germline loops: CDR1 SNHLY, CDR2 FYNNEI. CDR3 in amino acids: CASSEGGRGETQYF. The DNA for the CDR3 is TGTGCCAGCAGTGAAGGGGGAAGGGGGGAGACCCAGTACTTC.

J is TRBJ2-5 and V is TRBV9; D possibly corresponds to TRBD1 (6 bases). V was pared by 0 bases and J by 4 bases, with 19 bases between. Germline V gives CDR1 SGDLS, CDR2 YYNGEE. The CDR3 runs to 17 residues. CDR3 sequence: CASSVEETGLGGETQYF. CDR3 nucleotide sequence: TGTGCCAGCAGCGTAGAGGAGACAGGTCTAGGGGGAGAGACCCAGTACTTC.

The chain has TRBV5-8 and TRBJ1-2; maybe TRBD1 (5 bases). CDR1 is SGHTS, CDR2 YDEGEE, per germline. The V and J ends lost 1 base and 5 bases respectively, with 21 bases between them. The CDR3 consists of 17 residues. The CDR3 DNA follows: TGTGCCAGCAGCTTGATTGGGGATTGGACGGGGGTGTATGGCTACACCTTC. As protein: CASSLIGDWTGVYGYTF. Drawing the rest from reference TRBV5-8 and TRBJ1-2, the complete variable domain is EAGVTQSPTHLIKTRGQQATLRCSPISGHTSVYWYQQALGLGLQFLLWYDEGEERNRGNFPPRFSGRQFPNYSSELNVNALELEDSALYLCASSLIGDWTGVYGYTFGSGTRLTVV.

V usage is TRBV10-1 and J usage is TRBJ2-2; no clear D gene. V lost 7 bases, J lost 4 bases, and 13 bases lay in between. The CDR3 runs to 14 residues. Germline values: CDR1 WNHNN, CDR2 SYGVQD (reference sequence). The CDR3 reads CASTSRRGTGELFF. In DNA, the CDR3 is TGCGCCAGCACCTCACGGAGAGGCACCGGGGAGCTGTTTTTT.

This clone was counted only a few times. The V and J genes are TRBV3-1 (or the pseudogene TRBV3-2) and TRBJ1-2; D ambiguous. CDR1 is LGHDT and CDR2 is YNNKEL in the germline V gene (reference sequence). V was cut by 3 bases and J by 1 base, with 6 bases left in between. This CDR3 contains 13 residues. CDR3 amino acids: CASSQINNYGYTF. CDR3 nucleotide sequence: TGTGCCAGCAGCCAGATAAATAACTATGGCTACACCTTC.